Detailed here is one T cell receptor beta chain. Its specificity is unknown. This entry belongs to a study of beta chain features in type 1 diabetes. Study-level points and caveats: Any HLA effect on TCRB rearrangement was left unresolved by small sub-analyses. In every one of the four CD4+ subsets, TCRB CDR3s were moderately but significantly shorter in Type 1 diabetes patients. Short templates might get an advantage during PCR, and this would be equal in patients and controls.

Since all of the isolated RNA was reverse transcribed, expressed TCRB transcripts were what got sequenced. Measured with immunoSEQ multiplex PCR; TCRdb has only the in-frame clones, and not every one. The repertoire consists of about 260,000 clones, with approximately 25% occurring once and the leading ten covering about 0.012%. Staining for CD45RO/CCR7/CD25/CD127/CD95/CD27 allowed sorting of CD4+ naive, central memory, regulatory and stem cell-like memory cells. Each of the sorted populations had a purity greater than 95%. V lost 3 bases, J lost 10 bases, and 14 bases stayed unmatched. The CDR3 totals 17 residues. From germline, CDR1 is SGDLS and CDR2 YYNGEE.

The V gene is TRBV9, the J gene TRBJ2-6, with 9 bases matching TRBD2. The TCR comes from a young woman with type 1 diabetes. The specimen was naive CD4+ T cells from blood. CDR3 region: CASSERSGGLAKNVLTF. CDR3 in DNA: TGTGCCAGCAGCGAACGTAGCGGGGGACTAGCTAAAAACGTCCTGACTTTC.